In its sample, the clone carrying this TCR beta chain was seen a few times. The ends were cut back, 2 bases at V and 6 bases at J, with 12 bases in the middle. This CDR3 is 14 amino acids long. These data originate in a study of OX40 agonist ivuxolimab in advanced cancers. Study-level information: An agonistic anti-OX40 (CD134) antibody, ivuxolimab, was used to treat the patients. In three patients, partial responses were observed, one with hepatocellular carcinoma and two with cutaneous melanoma. With a range of 23 to 79, age averaged 60 years, and around 80% were male.

Measured with immunoSEQ multiplex PCR; TCRdb has only the in-frame clones, and not every one. Here the sample spans under 90,000 clones, 84% being singletons. Excluded were patients having autoimmune disease history or systemic immunosuppression. This TCR was sampled from an adult with an advanced solid tumor such as melanoma, head and neck, liver or kidney cancer. The starting material was CD4+ or CD8+ T cells sorted from blood, obtained in a trial of the OX40 agonist ivuxolimab. This chain uses TRBV5-7 with TRBJ1-5; D is possibly TRBD1 (6 bases). TRBV5-7 counts as an open reading frame of uncertain function. The CDR3 sequence is CASSLDRGGQPQHF. The CDR3, as DNA: TGTGCCAGCAGCTTAGACAGAGGGGGTCAGCCCCAGCATTTT.